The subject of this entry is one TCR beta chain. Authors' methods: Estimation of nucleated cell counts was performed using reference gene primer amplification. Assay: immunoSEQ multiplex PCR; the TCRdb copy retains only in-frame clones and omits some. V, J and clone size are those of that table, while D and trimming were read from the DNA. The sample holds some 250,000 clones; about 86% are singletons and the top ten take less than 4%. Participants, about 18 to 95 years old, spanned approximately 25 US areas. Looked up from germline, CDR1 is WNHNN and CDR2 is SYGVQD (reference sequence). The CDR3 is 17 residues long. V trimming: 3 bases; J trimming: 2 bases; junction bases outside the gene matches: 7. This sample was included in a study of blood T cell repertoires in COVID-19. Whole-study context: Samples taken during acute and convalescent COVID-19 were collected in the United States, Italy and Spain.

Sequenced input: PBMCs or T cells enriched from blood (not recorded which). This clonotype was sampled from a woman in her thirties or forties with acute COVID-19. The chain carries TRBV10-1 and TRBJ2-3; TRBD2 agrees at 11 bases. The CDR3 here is CASSDLRLAGPTDTQYF. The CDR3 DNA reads TGCGCCAGCAGTGACCTAAGACTAGCGGGGCCCACAGATACGCAGTATTTT.